Only a few counts were recorded for the clone carrying this T cell receptor beta chain. These data belong to a study of regulatory T cells in long-lasting Graves disease. As to time point: newly diagnosed GD, antithyroid drugs for less than 3 months. The TCR library used RNA extracted from PBMCs. This CDR3 comprises 17 residues. The V and J ends lost 6 bases and 3 bases, in that order; junction bases with no gene match: 16. Germline CDR1 and CDR2: ENHRY and SYGVKD. Building of the TCR beta libraries involved iRepertoire HTBI primers and Arm-PCR of CDR3 regions. TCRdb redid the calling of the multiplex PCR reads with MiXCR, one entry per CDR3 protein. This sample has some 340,000 distinct CDR3 sequences, with over 9.5% found just once. These data also formed part of another study, on T cells in Graves' hyperthyroidism and ophthalmopathy.

V and J are TRBV10-3 and TRBJ2-7; 8 bases are a match to TRBD1. This sequence was found in a woman aged 18-35 years with Graves disease. The sequences come from peripheral blood mononuclear cells (PBMCs), collected at new diagnosis, from a patient treated with antithyroid drugs. The CDR3 is CAISPPRTGKEGYEQYF. Written as DNA, the CDR3 is TGTGCCATCAGCCCACCCCGGACAGGGAAGGAGGGCTACGAGCAGTACTTC.